This T cell receptor beta chain originates from a study of blood T cell repertoires in COVID-19. CDR3 length equals 13 residues. The germline CDR1 and CDR2 sequences are KGHSH and LQKENI. The V gene end was trimmed by 8 bases and the J gene end by 6 bases; junction bases not matched to a gene: 7. TCRdb's copy holds only in-frame clones and misses some; the assay was immunoSEQ multiplex PCR. The sample records 200,000 to 250,000 clones, around 83% being singletons. The specimen was peripheral blood. The sequence was collected from a man aged 50 to 59 who had recovered from COVID-19. The J gene is TRBJ2-1, the V gene TRBV18, with 7 bases lining up with TRBD2. In DNA, the CDR3 is TGTGCCAGCGAGACCACTAGCGCCAATGAGCAGTTCTTC. Translation: CASETTSANEQFF.